Below are 27 T cell receptor beta chains sequenced from a single sample in a study of a mutant IDH1 vaccine in newly diagnosed glioma. These TCRs are of unknown antigen specificity. Time point of the sample: week 35, safety follow-up. The vaccine gave 300 ug of a 20-mer mutant IDH1 peptide subcutaneously per dose. The protocol was immunoSEQ multiplex PCR, while the TCRdb copy is restricted to in-frame clones and leaves out a portion. The sample contains about 54,000 clones, around 84% of which appear only once. This specimen consisted of PBMCs, obtained from a glioma patient whose treatment included an IDH1 peptide vaccine. These receptors came from a woman between 18 and 29 years old with glioma.

The chain employs TRBV19 and TRBJ2-1, with D tentatively TRBD2 (5 bases). Germline CDR1 is LNHDA and CDR2 is SQIVND (reference sequence). Trimming stripped 3 bases from V and 9 bases from J, with 12 bases between. There are 13 residues in the CDR3. This CDR3 reads CASSIVRAGEQFF. The CDR3 coding sequence is TGTGCCAGTAGTATTGTGAGGGCGGGTGAGCAGTTCTTC.

The chain links TRBV14 to TRBJ2-3; 9 bases align to TRBD2. This CDR3 has 15 residues. The V segment lost 4 bases and the J segment 5 bases; nucleotides outside the gene matches: 7. Germline CDR1 reads SGHDN; CDR2 reads FVKESK. CDR3 region: CASSPTSGHLDTQYF. The DNA of the CDR3 is TGTGCCAGCAGCCCCACTAGCGGGCATTTAGATACGCAGTATTTT.

This clone was counted a single time. The chain combines TRBV6-1 with TRBJ2-1, with 10 bases identical to TRBD2. The CDR3 runs to 13 residues. V shed 10 bases and J 7 bases; nucleotides not matched to a gene: 7. Germline V gene lookup returns CDR1 MNHNS and CDR2 SASEGT. The DNA for the CDR3 is TGTGCCACCCGAGCGGGAGGGCGGAATGAGCAGTTCTTC. Amino acids: CATRAGGRNEQFF.

This clone was seen a few times. V gene TRBV4-3 combines with J gene TRBJ2-1, with D tentatively TRBD1 (5 bases). This CDR3 has 15 residues. Trimming removed 0 bases at V and 6 bases at J, with 12 bases between. Germline loops: CDR1 LGHNA, CDR2 YSLEER. The CDR3: CASSQDGNRLNEQFF. DNA of the CDR3: TGCGCCAGCAGCCAAGATGGGAACAGGCTCAATGAGCAGTTCTTC.

This rearrangement joins TRBV19 to TRBJ1-3; 7 nucleotides align to TRBD1. J was trimmed by 0 bases and V by 10 bases; bases with no gene match: 9. Germline loops: CDR1 LNHDA, CDR2 SQIVND (reference sequence). This CDR3 comprises 15 residues. The CDR3: CATLRDRYSGNTIYF. Written as DNA, the CDR3 is TGTGCCACTTTAAGGGACAGATACTCTGGAAACACCATATATTTT.

The rearrangement uses TRBV5-4 and TRBJ1-4; D is undetermined. The length of the CDR3 is 14 residues. CDR1 is SGHNT and CDR2 is YYREEE in the germline V gene (reference sequence). With 0 bases removed from V and 8 bases from J, the gap between germline ends came to 11 bases. The CDR3 loop reads CASSLGGPGEKLFF. The CDR3 region has the DNA TGTGCCAGCAGCTTGGGAGGGCCCGGCGAAAAACTGTTTTTT.

The chain combines TRBV5-4 with TRBJ1-5, with no clear D. The CDR3 is 12 residues long. Per the germline V gene, CDR1 is SGHNT and CDR2 is YYREEE (reference sequence). V lost 2 bases, J lost 3 bases, and 3 bases lay in between. CDR3 sequence: CASSFFNQPQHF. CDR3 nucleotide sequence: TGTGCCAGCAGCTTTTTCAATCAGCCCCAGCATTTT. Combining the CDR3 with reference TRBV5-4 and TRBJ1-5 gives the whole variable domain ETGVTQSPTHLIKTRGQQVTLRCSSQSGHNTVSWYQQALGQGPQFIFQYYREEENGRGNFPPRFSGLQFPNYSSELNVNALELDDSALYLCASSFFNQPQHFGDGTRLSIL.

CDR3 sequence reads: CASRSGGSGNTIYF. The CDR3 DNA reads TGTGCCAGTCGGTCCGGGGGCTCTGGAAACACCATATATTTT. This chain joins TRBV6-1 and TRBJ1-3; TRBD1 is a possible D gene (5 bases). The CDR3 is 14 residues long. Per germline, CDR1 MNHNS and CDR2 SASEGT. Trimming cost V 9 bases and J 0 bases, with 12 bases left between them.

The CDR3: CASTPQGRGTQPQHF. The CDR3 DNA follows: TGTGCCAGTACCCCTCAGGGACGGGGGACACAGCCCCAGCATTTT. V gene TRBV19 combines with J gene TRBJ1-5; D perhaps matches TRBD1 (6 bases). V lost 7 bases to trimming and J lost 7 bases, with 20 bases between them. Germline V CDR1 and CDR2: LNHDA, SQIVND (reference sequence). This CDR3 is built from 15 residues.

There are a few counts of this clone. The chain joins TRBV7-9 to TRBJ1-2, with 9 bases fitting TRBD1. J gave up 2 bases and V 5 bases, and 6 bases lay outside the gene matches. CDR3 length equals 15 residues. The germline gives CDR1 SEHNR, CDR2 FQNEAQ (reference sequence). The CDR3 bases are TGTGCCAGCAGCGGGGGACAGGGACTCAACTATGGCTACACCTTC. Protein: CASSGGQGLNYGYTF. The entire variable domain, with the rest obtained from reference TRBV7-9 and TRBJ1-2, is as follows: DTGVSQNPRHKITKRGQNVTFRCDPISEHNRLYWYRQTLGQGPEFLTYFQNEAQLEKSRLLSDRFSAERPKGSFSTLEIQRTEQGDSAMYLCASSGGQGLNYGYTFGSGTRLTVV.

DNA of the CDR3: TGTGCCAGCAGTGACTCAGCGGGCTCCTACAATGAGCAGTTCTTC. Its protein product is CASSDSAGSYNEQFF. V gene TRBV6-4 combines with J gene TRBJ2-1, with a possible D match to TRBD2 (6 bases). V was clipped by 0 bases and J by 0 bases, with 6 bases between them. The CDR3 contains 15 residues. Germline CDR1 MRHNA, CDR2 SNTAGT.

The V gene is TRBV6-5, the J gene TRBJ2-7, with D hard to call. This CDR3 region has 13 residues. V was shortened by 2 bases and J by 2 bases, with 7 bases between the two germline ends. Per germline, CDR1 MNHEY and CDR2 SVGAGI. The CDR3 DNA sequence: TGTGCCAGCAGTTACGGCCATACCTACGAGCAGTACTTC. Protein product: CASSYGHTYEQYF.

The chain joins TRBV2 to TRBJ2-4; weak D call: TRBD1 (6 bases). The CDR3 is made up of 15 amino acids. Looked up from germline, CDR1 is SNHLY and CDR2 is FYNNEI. V was trimmed by 3 bases and J by 0 bases, leaving 9 bases between them. The CDR3 nucleotides read TGTGCCAGCAGTGATCAGGGGATAGCCAAAAACATTCAGTACTTC. It specifies CASSDQGIAKNIQYF.

This chain links TRBV25-1 with TRBJ2-7; D is perhaps TRBD1 (5 bases). The V and J ends lost 4 bases and 4 bases respectively, with 11 bases between them. Germline V gene lookup returns CDR1 MGHDK and CDR2 SYGVNS. CDR3 length equals 13 residues. The CDR3 coding sequence is TGTGCCAGCAGTGTAGGGGTGGGGTACGAGCAGTACTTC. It encodes CASSVGVGYEQYF.

The genes are TRBV21-1 and TRBJ2-7. TRBV21-1 is a pseudogene locus. CDR3 size: 15 residues. CDR3 region: CASSSRRKAFYEQYF. Written as DNA, the CDR3 is TGTGCCAGCAGCTCCCGACGGAAGGCTTTTTACGAGCAGTACTTC.

The chain recombines TRBV7-2 with TRBJ2-7; D might be TRBD1 (6 bases). V lost 5 bases and J lost 2, with 10 bases in between. The CDR3 has 13 amino acids. Germline V gene data show CDR1 as SGHTA and CDR2 as FQGNSA. CDR3 protein: CASSLRGPYEQYF. The CDR3, as DNA: TGTGCCAGCAGCCTCAGGGGCCCCTACGAGCAGTACTTC.

This chain links TRBV5-4 with TRBJ2-5; 7 nucleotides agree with TRBD1. Losses at the gene ends were 4 bases for V and 4 bases for J; bases not matched to a gene: 10. CDR1 and CDR2 (germline): SGHNT, YYREEE (reference sequence). This CDR3 is built from 15 residues. In nucleotides, the CDR3 is TGTGCCAGCAGCACCACAGGGGCCCCTCCAGAGACCCAGTACTTC. This encodes CASSTTGAPPETQYF. Together with reference TRBV5-4 and TRBJ2-5, the CDR3 gives the full variable domain: ETGVTQSPTHLIKTRGQQVTLRCSSQSGHNTVSWYQQALGQGPQFIFQYYREEENGRGNFPPRFSGLQFPNYSSELNVNALELDDSALYLCASSTTGAPPETQYFGPGTRLLVL.

V usage is TRBV9 and J usage is TRBJ1-2; TRBD1 agrees at 11 bases. The germline CDR1 and CDR2 sequences are SGDLS and YYNGEE. The junction had 15 bases not matched to a gene; V was cut back by 3 bases and J by 5 bases. This CDR3 has 18 amino acids. CDR3 DNA sequence: TGTGCCAGCAGCGCCCGGACAGGGGGCGCCTCTCAGGCTTATGGCTACACCTTC. Its protein product is CASSARTGGASQAYGYTF.

The rearrangement uses TRBV6-5 and TRBJ2-7; a weak D match, TRBD2 (6 bases). Germline assignment: CDR1 MNHEY and CDR2 SVGAGI. CDR3 length equals 13 residues. Trimming shortened V by 2 bases and J by 1 base, and 6 bases separated the two germline ends. CDR3 amino acids: CASSYGGSYEQYF. In nucleotides, the CDR3 is TGTGCCAGCAGTTACGGAGGGTCCTACGAGCAGTACTTC.

V and J are TRBV15 and TRBJ2-2; TRBD2 matches 7 bases. Germline CDR1 reads LNHNV; CDR2 reads YYDKDF (reference sequence). V was clipped by 11 bases and J by 6 bases; unmatched bases: 12. CDR3 length equals 14 residues. CDR3 sequence: CASIELAPAGELFF. In DNA, the CDR3 is TGTGCCTCCATTGAACTAGCGCCCGCCGGGGAGCTGTTTTTT.

V is TRBV19 and J is TRBJ1-4; the D is unclear. Per the germline V gene, CDR1 is LNHDA and CDR2 is SQIVND (reference sequence). CDR3 length: 15 residues. The ends were cut back, 5 bases at V and 0 bases at J, with 10 bases in the middle. The DNA for the CDR3 is TGTGCCAGTAGTGCATCGTATGCAACTAATGAAAAACTGTTTTTT. Its translation: CASSASYATNEKLFF.

CDR3 DNA: TGTGCTAGTGGTTTGGCCTCCTCCTACGAGCAGTACTTC. Translation: CASGLASSYEQYF. This rearrangement joins TRBV12-5 to TRBJ2-7; D gene uncertain. This CDR3 is built from 13 residues. V gave up 1 base and J gave up 0 bases, with 4 bases separating them. Germline V lookup: CDR1 LGHNT, CDR2 FRNRAP.

The rearrangement links TRBV5-1 to TRBJ1-2; 8 bases are shared with TRBD1. Germline CDR1 is SGHRS and CDR2 is YFSETQ. V shed 1 base, J shed 7 bases, and the junction held 6 bases outside the gene matches. This CDR3 has 14 amino acids. CDR3 residues: CASSLTRGPSGYTF. In nucleotides, the CDR3 is TGCGCCAGCAGCTTGACCAGGGGGCCGTCTGGCTACACCTTC.

This chain uses TRBV6-5 with TRBJ2-7; D is unclear. CDR3 length equals 12 residues. The V gene lost 8 bases and the J gene lost 5 bases, with 13 bases spanning the gap. From germline, CDR1 is MNHEY and CDR2 SVGAGI. CDR3 nucleotide sequence: TGTGCCAGCCGTCGGGCGGCCCACGAGCAGTACTTC. Amino acid sequence: CASRRAAHEQYF.

The chain links TRBV27 to TRBJ1-1, with 7 positions matching TRBD1. There are 13 residues in the CDR3. CDR1 MNHEY and CDR2 SMNVEV come from the germline V gene (reference sequence). The V segment lost 3 bases and the J segment 5 bases; nucleotides outside the gene matches: 3. The CDR3 DNA reads TGTGCCAGCAGTTTGGGACAGAAGACTGAAGCTTTCTTT. It codes for CASSLGQKTEAFF.

The rearrangement links TRBV7-2 to TRBJ1-5; D unresolved. The CDR3 totals 12 residues. From germline, CDR1 is SGHTA and CDR2 FQGNSA. V shed 1 base and J shed 9 bases, with 7 bases lying between them. CDR3 sequence (DNA): TGTGCCAGCAGCTTAGGGGTCGGGCCCCAGCATTTT. Translation gives CASSLGVGPQHF.

This clone was seen only a few times. The chain uses TRBV29-1 and TRBJ1-4; D is unclear. The germline CDR1 and CDR2 sequences are SQVTM and ANQGSEA. This CDR3 is built from 13 residues. The V and J ends lost 2 bases and 8 bases respectively, with 12 bases between them. The CDR3 nucleotides read TGCAGCGTTGAAAAGGGAGTTGGGGAAAAACTGTTTTTT. Translating gives CSVEKGVGEKLFF.